This T cell receptor beta chain is from a study of blood T cell repertoires in COVID-19. Assay used: immunoSEQ multiplex PCR; TCRdb lists only in-frame clones, some missing. The profile shows some 90,000 clones, around nine tenths of them singletons. This sequence was found in an elderly woman with acute or convalescent COVID-19. The sample comprised peripheral blood.

CDR3 loop: CASSEFGRSHNSPLHF. DNA of the CDR3: TGTGCCAGCAGTGAATTCGGGAGATCTCATAATTCACCCCTCCACTTT. The chain employs TRBV25-1 and TRBJ1-6; D remains ambiguous. Trimming removed 1 base from V and 5 bases from J, with 12 bases in between. Germline CDR1 is MGHDK and CDR2 is SYGVNS. This CDR3 region has 16 residues.